This T cell receptor (beta chain) appears in the sequencing data of a study of blood T cell repertoires in COVID-19. Whole-study context: From the United States, Italy and Spain came samples of acute and convalescent COVID-19.

The CDR3 runs to 16 residues. J was trimmed by 0 bases and V by 0 bases; bases with no gene match: 6. CDR1 and CDR2 from the germline V gene are SGHRS and YFSETQ. The repertoire was sequenced with immunoSEQ multiplex PCR; TCRdb's copy has only in-frame clones and lacks some. Among about 200,000 clones listed, roughly 77% were seen once. This clonotype was sampled from a middle-aged woman with COVID-19, enrolled during active disease. The gene calls are TRBV5-1 and TRBJ2-7; 7 nucleotides agree with TRBD2. Sequences were obtained from peripheral blood. The CDR3 here is CASSLALSGASYEQYF. The DNA for the CDR3 is TGCGCCAGCAGCTTGGCCTTAAGCGGGGCCTCCTACGAGCAGTACTTC. Together with reference TRBV5-1 and TRBJ2-7, the CDR3 gives the full variable domain: KAGVTQTPRYLIKTRGQQVTLSCSPISGHRSVSWYQQTPGQGLQFLFEYFSETQRNKGNFPGRFSGRQFSNSRSEMNVSTLELGDSALYLCASSLALSGASYEQYFGPGTRLTVT.